The 14 T cell receptor beta chains reported below all come from one sample, sequenced in a study of blood T cell repertoires in COVID-19. The data were produced by immunoSEQ multiplex PCR, yet TCRdb's version contains in-frame clones alone and is incomplete. This table holds a few hundred thousand clones, 80% to 90% found once. The sequenced sample was PBMCs or T cells enriched from blood (not recorded which). The receptors here all came from a man aged 25-45 years who had recovered from COVID-19.

This clone was observed once. The chain carries TRBV3-1 (or the pseudogene TRBV3-2) and TRBJ2-7; 9 positions agree with TRBD1. This CDR3 is 15 amino acids long. Germline V lookup: CDR1 LGHDT, CDR2 YNNKEL (reference sequence). The V gene end was trimmed by 4 bases and the J gene end by 2 bases; junction bases not matched to a gene: 6. CDR3 bases: TGTGCCAGCAGCCCGACGACAGGGGGGCCCTACGAGCAGTACTTC. It yields the protein CASSPTTGGPYEQYF.

This clone was seen a handful of times. The V call is TRBV29-1, the J call TRBJ2-7; the match to TRBD2 covers 7 bases. Germline assignment: CDR1 SQVTM and CDR2 ANQGSEA. The CDR3 is 16 amino acids. With 2 bases clipped from V and 0 bases from J, the junction kept 10 bases outside the gene matches. CDR3 sequence reads: CSVEKPLAESSYEQYF. For the CDR3, the DNA is TGCAGCGTTGAAAAGCCCCTAGCGGAGAGCTCCTACGAGCAGTACTTC.

The chain links TRBV2 to TRBJ2-3; D unclear. There are 15 residues in the CDR3. V was shortened by 4 bases and J by 0 bases, with 11 bases between the two germline ends. Germline lookup yields CDR1 SNHLY and CDR2 FYNNEI. DNA of the CDR3: TGTGCCAGCAGTGTCGGCGGTACAAGCACAGATACGCAGTATTTT. Translation gives CASSVGGTSTDTQYF.

This clone was seen just once. Here the CDR3 DNA reads TGTGCCAGCAGCTTGGATCGGTTTAGTGAGCAGTTCTTC. Its translation: CASSLDRFSEQFF. The chain recombines TRBV5-4 with TRBJ2-1, with D unclear. The V and J ends lost 0 bases and 9 bases respectively, with 10 bases between them. The CDR3 sequence is 13 residues long. Germline values: CDR1 SGHNT, CDR2 YYREEE (reference sequence).

The V and J genes are TRBV7-9 and TRBJ2-7, with TRBD1 matching 8 bases. Germline CDR1 SEHNR, CDR2 FQNEAQ (reference sequence). Trimming removed 0 bases from V and 3 bases from J; junction bases left unmatched: 7. The CDR3 length is 16 residues. The chain's CDR3 is CASSLAQGAVHYEQYF. The CDR3 nucleotides are TGTGCCAGCAGCTTAGCGCAGGGGGCAGTCCACTACGAGCAGTACTTC.

Of note for this clone: The germline gene is not matched at one end of the junction; a read error may be the cause. This CDR3 reads CASTRLSTDTQYF. CDR3 nucleotides: TGTGCTAGCACGAGACTCAGCACAGATACGCAGTATTTT. This rearrangement joins TRBV7-7 to TRBJ2-3, with unresolved D. This CDR3 comprises 13 residues. The V gene's germline CDR1 is SSHAT and CDR2 FNYEAQ (reference sequence).

This clone came up a few times. This rearrangement joins TRBV12-3 or TRBV12-4 to TRBJ1-1; perhaps TRBD1 as D (5 bases). Trimming removed 6 bases at V and 6 bases at J, with 8 bases between. CDR3 length: 11 residues. The CDR3 reads CASRKGAEAFF. In DNA, the CDR3 is TGTGCCAGCAGAAAAGGGGCTGAAGCTTTCTTT.

The CDR3 protein is CASSLETASNYGYTF. CDR3 in DNA: TGTGCCAGCAGCTTAGAAACAGCATCTAACTATGGCTACACCTTC. This chain joins TRBV7-9 and TRBJ1-2; D ambiguous. The CDR3 extends over 15 amino acids. The V end was cut by 1 base, the J end by 0 bases, with 9 bases between. CDR1 is SEHNR and CDR2 is FQNEAQ in the germline V gene (reference sequence).

V usage is TRBV30 and J usage is TRBJ2-2; D call uncertain. Germline V CDR1 and CDR2: GTSNPN, SVGIG (reference sequence). The V end was cut by 3 bases, the J end by 0 bases, with 14 bases between. The CDR3 runs 16 residues. CDR3 amino acids: CAWSRSKFANTGELFF. In DNA form, the CDR3 reads TGTGCCTGGAGCCGGTCTAAGTTCGCGAACACCGGGGAGCTGTTTTTT.

The chain is built from TRBV27 and TRBJ2-1, with TRBD2 matching 14 bases. Germline V gives CDR1 MNHEY, CDR2 SMNVEV (reference sequence). There are 16 residues in the CDR3. V lost 2 bases and J lost 10; bases outside the gene matches: 7. This CDR3 reads CASSLRLAGGSLEQFF. In DNA, the CDR3 is TGTGCCAGCAGTTTACGACTAGCGGGGGGGTCTCTGGAGCAGTTCTTC.

The CDR3 region is CASSQVLRRTGVRETQYF. CDR3 in DNA: TGTGCCAGCAGCCAAGTCCTTCGGAGAACAGGGGTCCGAGAGACCCAGTACTTC. The V call is TRBV14, the J call TRBJ2-5; 7 bases match TRBD1. Germline CDR1 SGHDN, CDR2 FVKESK. The V gene end was trimmed by 1 base and the J gene end by 4 bases; junction bases not matched to a gene: 15. The CDR3 has 18 residues. The full variable domain, its missing parts supplied by reference TRBV14 and TRBJ2-5, is EAGVTQFPSHSVIEKGQTVTLRCDPISGHDNLYWYRRVMGKEIKFLLHFVKESKQDESGMPNNRFLAERTGGTYSTLKVQPAELEDSGVYFCASSQVLRRTGVRETQYFGPGTRLLVL.

This chain joins TRBV30 and TRBJ2-5; D may be TRBD1 (6 bases). This CDR3 contains 12 residues. Trimming stripped 4 bases from V and 5 bases from J, with 11 bases between. The germline gives CDR1 GTSNPN, CDR2 SVGIG (reference sequence). CDR3 residues: CAWKGRGETQYF. The DNA for the CDR3 is TGTGCCTGGAAAGGCAGGGGTGAGACCCAGTACTTC.

This chain uses TRBV10-3 with TRBJ2-7; a possible D gene is TRBD1 (6 bases). CDR3 size: 13 residues. Trimming took off 6 bases at V and 2 bases at J, with 11 bases between the two ends. Germline loops: CDR1 ENHRY, CDR2 SYGVKD. CDR3 sequence: CAIRDSGPYEQYF. The CDR3 bases are TGTGCCATCAGGGACAGTGGCCCCTACGAGCAGTACTTC.

This chain links TRBV25-1 with TRBJ2-3, with 10 positions matching TRBD1. Trimming removed 3 bases from V and 1 base from J; junction bases left unmatched: 4. The CDR3 runs to 16 residues. From germline, CDR1 is MGHDK and CDR2 SYGVNS. The CDR3 nucleotides are TGTGCCAGCAGTGAGGGGACAGGGGCTGGCACAGATACGCAGTATTTT. Amino acids: CASSEGTGAGTDTQYF.